These T cell receptor beta chains were read from a single sample in a study of response to subunit inactivated influenza vaccine. A single record per CDR3 protein comes from TCRdb applying MiXCR to the RT-PCR reads. This sample yields 400,000 to 650,000 distinct CDR3 sequences, of which more than 7% are seen a single time; around 12% belongs to the top ten. Here the sequenced sample was PBMCs from blood, taken less than 30 months after vaccination. The receptors were gathered from a man in his fifties or sixties who received an inactivated influenza vaccine. The CDR3 runs from the conserved cysteine through the conserved F or W. A D gene is named only where the DNA matches it firmly. Clone size is shown for a subset of rows, as once, few, many or a class of expanded clone.

>TRBJ2-3|.|TRBV29-1|many
CSVIWRRRSTDTQYF
TGCAGCGTGATCTGGAGACGACGTTCCACAGATACGCAGTATTTT
>TRBJ1-1|TRBD1|TRBV6-4|.
CASRLREGAGGEAFF
TGTGCCAGCCGATTGAGGGAGGGGGCAGGAGGTGAAGCTTTCTTT
>TRBJ2-5|.|TRBV20-1|few
CSARGLVAWETQYF
TGCAGTGCTAGAGGTCTGGTAGCTTGGGAGACCCAGTACTTC
>TRBJ2-7|.|TRBV6-5|.
CASSLRLTRTYEQYF
TGTGCCAGCAGTTTAAGACTAACCAGGACCTACGAGCAGTACTTC
>TRBJ2-1|.|TRBV7-8|few
CASSLRATNSYNEQFF
TGTGCCAGCAGCTTAAGGGCGACTAACTCCTACAATGAGCAGTTCTTC
>TRBJ2-7|.|TRBV12-3/TRBV12-4|few
CASSLRTESRSSYEQYF
TGTGCCAGCAGTTTACGGACAGAATCGAGAAGCTCCTACGAGCAGTACTTC
>TRBJ2-3|.|TRBV6-6|few
CASSYGSPGLYF
TGTGCCAGCAGTTACGGTTCACCCGGTCTGTATTTT
>TRBJ2-7|.|TRBV6-5|few
CASSYPGLGPYEQYF
TGTGCCAGCAGTTACCCAGGACTGGGCCCCTACGAGCAGTACTTC
>TRBJ2-1|.|TRBV28|.
CASSLTGLASSEQFF
TGTGCCAGCAGTTTGACTGGGCTAGCGTCCAGCGAGCAGTTCTTC
>TRBJ2-3|.|TRBV4-3|many
CASSQDKGLGTDTQYF
TGCGCCAGCAGCCAAGATAAGGGGTTGGGGACAGATACGCAGTATTTT
>TRBJ2-7|.|TRBV2|few
CASTSVAYEQYF
TGTGCCAGCACCAGTGTCGCCTACGAGCAGTACTTC
>TRBJ2-3|TRBD1|TRBV7-7|.
CAGSLGQALTDTQYF
TGTGCCGGCAGCTTGGGACAGGCTCTCACAGATACGCAGTATTTT
>TRBJ2-7|.|TRBV11-1|.
CASSPSRGGRYEQYF
TGTGCCAGCAGCCCGTCTAGAGGCGGACGCTACGAGCAGTACTTC
>TRBJ2-7|TRBD2|TRBV7-2|many
CASSLSGAIYEQYF
TGTGCCAGCAGCCTTAGCGGGGCGATCTACGAGCAGTACTTC
>TRBJ2-2|TRBD1|TRBV5-1|many
CASSQTGDNTGELFF
TGCGCCAGCAGCCAGACAGGGGATAACACCGGGGAGCTGTTTTTT
>TRBJ2-7|TRBD2|TRBV5-1|.
CASSLGVAGDYEQYF
TGCGCCAGCAGCTTGGGGGTAGCGGGAGACTACGAGCAGTACTTC
>TRBJ2-1|.|TRBV20-1|few
CSATGTRGNEQFF
TGCAGTGCTACAGGGACACGTGGCAATGAGCAGTTCTTC
>TRBJ1-1|TRBD1|TRBV5-6|few
CASSSVRQGVTEAFF
TGTGCCAGCAGCTCTGTAAGACAGGGGGTCACTGAAGCTTTCTTT
>TRBJ2-5|.|TRBV19|few
CASSGGAEETQYF
TGTGCCAGTAGTGGGGGAGCAGAAGAGACCCAGTACTTC
>TRBJ1-2|.|TRBV20-1|.
CSARATSGNFGTNYGYTF
TGCAGTGCTAGAGCTACTTCCGGGAACTTCGGCACGAACTATGGCTACACCTTC
>TRBJ2-2|.|TRBV6-2/TRBV6-3|.
CASVRDNTGELFF
TGTGCCAGCGTCAGAGACAACACCGGGGAGCTGTTTTTT
>TRBJ2-7|.|TRBV20-1|.
CSARDITGTYEQYF
TGCAGTGCTAGAGATATCACAGGAACCTACGAGCAGTACTTC
>TRBJ1-3|.|TRBV7-8|once
CASRPGTFSGNTIYF
TGTGCCAGCCGCCCCGGGACCTTCTCTGGAAACACCATATATTTT
>TRBJ1-1|TRBD1|TRBV19|.
CASSGRDRRVEAFF
TGTGCCAGTAGTGGGCGGGACAGAAGGGTCGAAGCTTTCTTT
>TRBJ1-2|TRBD1|TRBV5-1|.
CASRLGQGEGGYTF
TGCGCCAGCAGACTTGGACAGGGGGAGGGTGGCTACACCTTC
>TRBJ1-2|TRBD1|TRBV7-2|.
CASSLAETGGLGYTF
TGTGCCAGCAGCTTAGCGGAAACAGGGGGCCTTGGCTACACCTTC
>TRBJ1-3|TRBD1|TRBV10-2|few
CASSAGTGISGNTIYF
TGCGCCAGCAGTGCCGGGACAGGGATCTCTGGAAACACCATATATTTT
>TRBJ2-4|.|TRBV12-3/TRBV12-4|many
CASSSRDAKNIQYF
TGTGCCAGCAGTTCCCGGGACGCCAAAAACATTCAGTACTTC
>TRBJ2-3|TRBD2|TRBV10-3|few
CAISKGLAVTDTQYF
TGTGCCATCAGTAAGGGACTAGCGGTTACAGATACGCAGTATTTT
>TRBJ1-1|.|TRBV7-9|few
CASSFAGRPTEAFF
TGTGCCAGCAGCTTTGCGGGGCGCCCCACTGAAGCTTTCTTT
>TRBJ1-4|TRBD1|TRBV4-1|few
CASSPGDRDVEKLFF
TGCGCCAGCAGCCCAGGTGACAGGGACGTTGAAAAACTGTTTTTT
>TRBJ2-1|TRBD2|TRBV7-3|.
CASSSTSGIYNEQFF
TGTGCCAGCAGCTCCACTAGCGGGATTTACAATGAGCAGTTCTTC
>TRBJ2-7|.|TRBV29-1|many
CSVTTGAYEQYF
TGCAGCGTTACTACAGGAGCCTACGAGCAGTACTTC
>TRBJ2-2|.|TRBV12-3/TRBV12-4|.
CASSFYRGLTGELFF
TGTGCCAGCAGTTTCTACCGGGGGCTCACCGGGGAGCTGTTTTTT
>TRBJ1-5|.|TRBV29-1|few
CSVGDRQNNQPQHF
TGCAGCGTAGGAGATCGACAGAACAATCAGCCCCAGCATTTT
>TRBJ2-2|TRBD2|TRBV20-1|.
CSARDAASGRADTGELFF
TGCAGTGCTAGAGATGCAGCTAGCGGGAGGGCCGACACCGGGGAGCTGTTTTTT
>TRBJ2-2|.|TRBV29-1|.
CSVETGPRELFF
TGCAGCGTTGAAACGGGGCCCCGGGAGCTGTTTTTT
>TRBJ2-1|.|TRBV12-3/TRBV12-4|many
CASSRISYNEQFF
TGTGCCAGCAGCCGTATCTCCTACAATGAGCAGTTCTTC
>TRBJ2-1|.|TRBV20-1|many
CSAKRDNEQFF
TGCAGTGCTAAACGGGACAATGAGCAGTTCTTC